This record covers a single T cell receptor (beta chain). The data were taken from a study of blood T cell repertoires in COVID-19. This CDR3 comprises 16 residues. Germline V gives CDR1 LGHNT, CDR2 FRNRAP. V lost 3 bases and J lost 2; bases outside the gene matches: 5. All recovered Cohort 3 donors got two negative PCRs, got clearance, or saw symptom resolution. Generated by immunoSEQ multiplex PCR, the TCRdb table keeps only in-frame clones and is missing some. The repertoire includes about 350,000 clones, 80% to 90% of them detected once, and 5.3% sits in the top ten. The chain joins TRBV12-5 to TRBJ2-3; 10 nucleotides align to TRBD2. This receptor was obtained from a woman between 25 and 40 years old who had recovered from COVID-19. Sample: PBMCs or T cells enriched from blood (not recorded which). For the CDR3, the DNA is TGTGCTAGTGGTTTACTAGCGGGGCGGTTCACAGATACGCAGTATTTT. It codes for CASGLLAGRFTDTQYF.